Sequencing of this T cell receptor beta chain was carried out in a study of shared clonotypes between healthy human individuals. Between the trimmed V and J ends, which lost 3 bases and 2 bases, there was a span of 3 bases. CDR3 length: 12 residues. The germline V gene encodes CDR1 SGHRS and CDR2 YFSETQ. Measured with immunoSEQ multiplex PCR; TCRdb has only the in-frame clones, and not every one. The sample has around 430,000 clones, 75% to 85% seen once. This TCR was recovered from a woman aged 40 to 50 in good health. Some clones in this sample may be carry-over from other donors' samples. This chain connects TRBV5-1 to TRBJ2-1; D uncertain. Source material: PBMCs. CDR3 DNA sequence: TGCGCCAGCAGCTCCACCTACAATGAGCAGTTCTTC. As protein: CASSSTYNEQFF.